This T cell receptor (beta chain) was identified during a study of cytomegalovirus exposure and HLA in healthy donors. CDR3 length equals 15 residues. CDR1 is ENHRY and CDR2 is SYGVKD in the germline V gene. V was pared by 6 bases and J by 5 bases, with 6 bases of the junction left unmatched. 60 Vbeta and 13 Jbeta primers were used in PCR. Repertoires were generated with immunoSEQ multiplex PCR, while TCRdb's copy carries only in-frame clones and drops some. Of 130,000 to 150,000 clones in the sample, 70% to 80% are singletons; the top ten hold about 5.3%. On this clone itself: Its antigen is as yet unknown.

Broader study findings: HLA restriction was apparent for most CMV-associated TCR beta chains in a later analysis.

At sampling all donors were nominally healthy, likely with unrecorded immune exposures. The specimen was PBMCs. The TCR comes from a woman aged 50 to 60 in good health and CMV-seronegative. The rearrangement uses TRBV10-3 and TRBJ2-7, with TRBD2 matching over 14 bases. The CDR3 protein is CAISLGLAGGNEQYF. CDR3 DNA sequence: TGTGCCATCAGCCTAGGACTAGCGGGGGGAAACGAGCAGTACTTC.